This is a list of T cell receptor beta chains from one sample in a study of CD8+ T cells in alopecia areata. Measured with immunoSEQ multiplex PCR; TCRdb has only the in-frame clones, and not every one. This sample yields approximately 280,000 clones, of which roughly 50% are seen a single time; approximately 2% belongs to the top ten. The source was CD4+ T cells sorted from blood, collected at week 24, from a patient treated with tofacitinib. Receptor source: a human donor with alopecia areata. Both conserved end residues are part of each CDR3. The D gene is left open where the match is weak. Some rows mark clone size as missing; the rest say once, few, many or name a class of expanded clone.

V,J,size,D,DNA,CDR3
TRBV2,TRBJ2-1,-,-,TGTGCCACCTCCCAAGTGGCAGAATCCAATGAGCAGTTCTTC,CATSQVAESNEQFF
TRBV4-1,TRBJ1-5,-,TRBD1,TGCGCCAGCAGCCAAGACAGGGGGCGCGGTCAGCCCCAGCATTTT,CASSQDRGRGQPQHF
TRBV4-1,TRBJ2-3,-,TRBD1,TGCGCCAGCAGCCACCCGGGACAGGGGAAGGATACGCAGTATTTT,CASSHPGQGKDTQYF
TRBV7-8,TRBJ1-1,-,-,TGTGCCAGCAGCTTAGTAGAGAACACTGAAGCTTTCTTT,CASSLVENTEAFF
TRBV14,TRBJ2-1,-,-,TGTGCCAGCAGCCAGTTTCGCGAGCAGTTCTTC,CASSQFREQFF
TRBV2,TRBJ2-5,-,TRBD2,TGTGCCAGCAGGGGGACTAGCGGTGCAGAGACCCAGTACTTC,CASRGTSGAETQYF
TRBV25-1,TRBJ2-1,-,-,TGTGCCAGCAGTGACTTTGAGCAGTTCTTC,CASSDFEQFF
TRBV2,TRBJ2-1,-,-,TGTGCCAGCAGTGAAGAGGGCTACAATGAGCAGTTCTTC,CASSEEGYNEQFF
TRBV7-2,TRBJ2-7,-,-,TGTGCCAGCAGCCCGCTATTCGGGATAAACGAGCAGTACTTC,CASSPLFGINEQYF
TRBV7-9,TRBJ1-1,few,-,TGTGCCAGCAGCTTAGTTATGAACACTGAAGCTTTCTTT,CASSLVMNTEAFF
TRBV30,TRBJ1-5,-,-,TGTGCCTGGAGTGTACGTGCCTTCTGGGAGCCCCAGCATTTT,CAWSVRAFWEPQHF
TRBV29-1,TRBJ2-2,-,-,TGCAGCGGGTACTCCGGGGAGCTGTTTTTT,CSGYSGELFF
TRBV2,TRBJ1-2,once,-,TGTGCCAGCAGATCAAGGAAGGACGGACTCTACTATGGCTACACCTTC,CASRSRKDGLYYGYTF
TRBV5-4,TRBJ1-1,-,-,TGTGCCAGCAGCTTACCCCCTGGGGTGGAAGCTTTCTTT,CASSLPPGVEAFF
TRBV4-2,TRBJ1-3,-,-,TGTGCCAGCAGCCAAGGGATCCGGGCAGCGGCCGGAAACACCATATATTTT,CASSQGIRAAAGNTIYF
TRBV9,TRBJ2-2,-,TRBD2,TGTGCCAGCAGCGGGACTAGCGGGGGGCTCATTAACACCGGGGAGCTGTTTTTT,CASSGTSGGLINTGELFF
TRBV2,TRBJ2-1,-,TRBD2,TGTGCCAGCAGTCGAGCGGGGCTGGGTGAGCAGTTCTTC,CASSRAGLGEQFF
TRBV5-1,TRBJ2-7,-,-,TGCGCCAGCAGCTTGGCTCCGGGAGACAACTACGAGCAGTACTTC,CASSLAPGDNYEQYF
TRBV4-1,TRBJ2-3,few,-,TGCGCCAGCAGCTATCCACCGCACACAGATACGCAGTATTTT,CASSYPPHTDTQYF
TRBV18,TRBJ1-5,few,-,TGTGCCAGCTCACTAGGGCGACAGGATAGCAATCAGCCCCAGCATTTT,CASSLGRQDSNQPQHF
TRBV30,TRBJ1-4,once,TRBD1,TGTGCCTGGAATCCCGGGACAGGGGGCGATGAAAAACTGTTTTTT,CAWNPGTGGDEKLFF
TRBV7-9,TRBJ1-1,-,TRBD1,TGTGCCAGCAGCTTGCAGGGGGCGGACGCTGAAGCTTTCTTT,CASSLQGADAEAFF
TRBV29-1,TRBJ2-3,-,-,TGCAGCGTCTCCCTTACATTGGCTACGCAGTATTTT,CSVSLTLATQYF
TRBV15,TRBJ1-2,-,TRBD1,TGTGCCACCAGCAGCAGGACAGGGTCTGGCTACACCTTC,CATSSRTGSGYTF
TRBV11-2,TRBJ2-1,few,TRBD1,TGTGCCAGCAGCTACGACAGGGATTCCTACAATGAGCAGTTCTTC,CASSYDRDSYNEQFF
TRBV4-2,TRBJ1-5,once,TRBD1,TGTGCCAGCAGCCATAGCAACAGGGGAATCAATCAGCCCCAGCATTTT,CASSHSNRGINQPQHF
TRBV4-1,TRBJ1-6,few,-,TGCGCCAGCAGCAGTCGACAGGAATCACCCCTCCACTTT,CASSSRQESPLHF
TRBV30,TRBJ1-2,few,TRBD1,TGTGCCTGGAGTGTACCCCGGGACAGGGTGAGGAACTATGGCTACACCTTC,CAWSVPRDRVRNYGYTF
TRBV18,TRBJ1-2,-,-,TGTGCCAGCTCACCACAGGAAAAGTATGGCTACACCTTC,CASSPQEKYGYTF
TRBV7-2,TRBJ1-1,-,-,TGTGCCAGCAGCCGCCACGCACAGCGACCGGGCACTGAAGCTTTCTTT,CASSRHAQRPGTEAFF
TRBV5-6,TRBJ2-2,many,-,TGTGCCAGCAGCTTGGGGCTGAACACCGGGGAGCTGTTTTTT,CASSLGLNTGELFF
TRBV30,TRBJ1-2,-,TRBD1,TGTGCCTGGAGGACAGGGGCCAACTATGGCTACACCTTC,CAWRTGANYGYTF
TRBV6-5,TRBJ1-1,few,-,TGTGCCAGCAGTTTCGGACCGAATGAAGCTTTCTTT,CASSFGPNEAFF
TRBV28,TRBJ1-2,-,TRBD1,TGTGCCAGCAGTTTACTCCTTACTGCGGGACAGGGCAATGGCTACACCTTC,CASSLLLTAGQGNGYTF
TRBV9,TRBJ2-5,-,-,TGTGCCAGCAGCGTAGGAATCCAAGAGACCCAGTACTTC,CASSVGIQETQYF